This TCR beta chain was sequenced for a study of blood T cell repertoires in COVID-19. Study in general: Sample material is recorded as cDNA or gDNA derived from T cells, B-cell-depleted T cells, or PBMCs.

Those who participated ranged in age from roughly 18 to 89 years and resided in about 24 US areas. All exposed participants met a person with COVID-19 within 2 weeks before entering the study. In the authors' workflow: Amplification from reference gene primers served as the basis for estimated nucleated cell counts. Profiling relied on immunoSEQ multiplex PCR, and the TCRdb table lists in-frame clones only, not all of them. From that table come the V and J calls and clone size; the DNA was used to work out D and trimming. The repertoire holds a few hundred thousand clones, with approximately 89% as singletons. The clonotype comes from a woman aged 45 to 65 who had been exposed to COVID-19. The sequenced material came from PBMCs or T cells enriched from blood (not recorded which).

As DNA, the CDR3 is TGTGCCAGCAGTCACAATTACAGGGGGCCAATTTCTTCCGGGGAGCTGTTTTTT. It is translated as CASSHNYRGPISSGELFF. The chain uses TRBV2 and TRBJ2-2; 9 bases match TRBD1. The CDR3 is 18 residues long. Trimming took 5 bases from V and 6 from J; bases not matched to a gene: 16. Germline CDR1 is SNHLY and CDR2 is FYNNEI.